The clone carrying this T cell receptor beta chain was observed a handful of times. Authors' analysis steps: Amplifying reference gene primers gave estimates of nucleated cell counts. Generated by immunoSEQ multiplex PCR, the TCRdb table keeps only in-frame clones and is missing some. The V and J calls and clone size are taken from that table; D and trimming were inferred from the DNA. The sample lists under 300,000 clones, about 87% seen once, with approximately 3.3% in the top ten. V was shortened by 4 bases and J by 8 bases, with 11 bases between the two germline ends. The CDR3 covers 12 residues. This sample was included in a study of blood T cell repertoires in COVID-19. Study as a whole: Researchers got acute and convalescent COVID-19 samples from the United States, Italy and Spain. The cDNA or gDNA used as material had been derived from T cells, B-cell-depleted T cells, or PBMCs.

Sequenced material: peripheral blood. The sequence was collected from a woman aged 35 to 49 with acute or convalescent COVID-19. V is TRBV12-3 or TRBV12-4 and J is TRBJ1-1; D is unclear. The CDR3: CASSYQLTEAFF. For the CDR3, the DNA is TGTGCCAGCAGTTATCAGTTAACCGAAGCTTTCTTT.